The sequence of this T cell receptor (beta chain) was determined in a study of long-term antiretroviral therapy in people with HIV (dated by TCRdb to 2022 to 2024). Looking at the study overall: The earliest samples were collected approximately a decade before the 2015 WHO recommendation for immediate ART, a period when ART was typically delayed until CD4 counts fell. A retrospective serial study tested whether ART initiation and durable HIV suppression were associated with changes in peripheral blood TRB repertoire composition and diversity. The cohort contributed fewer than 200 cryopreserved PBMC samples from about 30 adults with confirmed HIV infection, collected serially over a mean of approximately 6 years (range 1-12). Among the 25 to 30 participants with HIV, roughly eleven were female. No cross-contamination during QIAcube processing was seen in test extractions of a monoclonal T-cell line run alongside a few dozen polyclonal samples. On the study overall, not on this receptor specifically: Expanded TRB clones identified before ART initiation dominated the repertoire at all time points, although this dominance fluctuated and declined in many PLHIV after ART. ART initiation was associated with a significant increase in TRB diversity, but diversity stayed significantly below transplant donor controls even after long-term ART. Because cell numbers in pre-ART samples were limited, unsorted PBMC were profiled instead of sorted CD4+ and CD8+ T cells. Narrower CDR3 length ranges were observed in HIV repertoires than in controls, and an antigen-experienced repertoire with only a slight naive shift after ART was suggested by the network structure. Inferences about post-ART repertoire changes were limited because no data were available on ART adherence, viral resistance or therapy changes. Because PBMC availability was limited, only the TCR beta chain was sequenced, with no alpha chain pairing. The samples were dated from about 2004 to 2018, and the ART regimens that were used may be less effective than current ART regimens.

The CDR1 and CDR2 encoded by the germline V gene (reference sequence) are SGHNT and YYREEE. Counted from cysteine to phenylalanine, this CDR3 has 15 amino acids. Just the 45-base CDR3 DNA is kept, in frame starting at base 1. The V and J ends are trimmed by 3 bases and 0 bases, leaving 11 bases between them. As regards this clone: This clone's antigen is unknown. The record has no base qualities; no much larger clone is one base away.

Inclusion was restricted to participants for whom at least one PBMC sample before ART initiation and at least two post-ART samples were available. Every participant with HIV received treatment in the United States of America. Cryopreserved samples of about 0.95-11 million PBMC were thawed and washed before DNA extraction. At the time of the earliest PBMC sample for each participant with HIV, ages ranged from about 23 to 60 years. Per participant, PBMC samples came from 1-4 timepoints prior to ART initiation and 2-8 timepoints following ART initiation, for a median of 7 samples. Serial HIV viral load, CD4+ T-cell count, ART history and demographic data were obtained for every participant. Using a Qiagen kit on a QIAcube, genomic DNA was extracted from unsorted PBMC, with samples processed in batches of 12. Sequencing of the TRB variable region was done with the immunoSEQ hsTCRB v3.0 assay at survey level resolution. The target sequencing depth for TRB was about 40,000-55,000 T-cell genomes per sample. TRB libraries were pooled and sequenced on an Illumina MiSeq using a v3 150-cycle kit. Regarding the original processing steps: Analysis of repertoires was carried out in R inside a reproducible Nextflow workflow spanning QC, data transformation and analysis. LymphoSeq2, an R package for AIRR-Seq data exploration, was used to implement custom analyses. A few samples that produced fewer than 5000 total TRB sequences were removed, so approximately 190 HIV repertoires were analyzed. Among the roughly 180 retained HIV repertoires, approximately 61 were collected before ART initiation and 129 after ART initiation. Repertoires were downsampled to 5000 TRB nucleotide sequences, with summary statistics averaged over 100 downsampling iterations. TRB sequences were retained for analysis only if CDR3 regions of at least seven amino acids were present. Two measures captured diversity: a Shannon entropy-derived clonality score and the Gini coefficient. In repertoire networks, the top 5000 CDR3 amino acid sequences were linked whenever an edit distance of one separated two sequences. GLIPH2 predicted antigen specificity groups and MHC restriction for TRB CDR3 amino acid sequences. Known CMV, EBV, HIV or tissue antigen associations were flagged by matching CDR3 amino acid sequences against VDJdb and McPAS-TCR. Pre-ART, post-ART and control groups were compared with Wilcoxon signed-rank tests and Holm-Bonferroni correction. Imported from immuneACCESS, the table was reduced by TCRdb to in-frame sequences with V and J called. These copies leave out some clones; in studies compared against another copy, an unresolved V gene accounts for under half, and the cause of the remainder is not known. From that table come the V and J calls and clone size; the DNA was used to work out D and trimming. Recorded for this sample are approximately 35,000 clones; just under 80% of them occurred a single time. Jointly, the top ten make up 8.2% of the sample.

The sample consisted of unsorted PBMCs, taken 3.1 years after starting antiretroviral therapy. Recombination linked TRBV5-4 to TRBJ2-3; a confident D gene designation cannot be given. The clonotype originates from a woman in her 50s with HIV. The nucleotide sequence is given as TGTGCCAGCAGCTCCCCCTTCAGTAGCACAGATACGCAGTATTTT. Its amino acids are CASSSPFSSTDTQYF.